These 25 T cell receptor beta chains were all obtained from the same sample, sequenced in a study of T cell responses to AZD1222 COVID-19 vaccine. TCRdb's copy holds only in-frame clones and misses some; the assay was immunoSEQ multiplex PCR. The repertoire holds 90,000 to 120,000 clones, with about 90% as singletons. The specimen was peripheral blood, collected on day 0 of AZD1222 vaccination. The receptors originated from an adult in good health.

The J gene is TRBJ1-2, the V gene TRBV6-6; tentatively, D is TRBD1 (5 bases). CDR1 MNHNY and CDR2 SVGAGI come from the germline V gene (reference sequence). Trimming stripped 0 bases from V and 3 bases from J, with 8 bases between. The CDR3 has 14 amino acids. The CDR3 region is CASSYSSRDYGYTF. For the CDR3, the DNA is TGTGCCAGCAGTTACTCGTCCAGGGACTATGGCTACACCTTC.

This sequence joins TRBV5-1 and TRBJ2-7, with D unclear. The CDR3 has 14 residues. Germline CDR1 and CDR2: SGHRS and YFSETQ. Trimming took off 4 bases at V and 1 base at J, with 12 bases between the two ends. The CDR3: CASSPRSSSYEQYF. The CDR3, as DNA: TGCGCCAGCAGCCCCCGCAGTAGTTCCTACGAGCAGTACTTC.

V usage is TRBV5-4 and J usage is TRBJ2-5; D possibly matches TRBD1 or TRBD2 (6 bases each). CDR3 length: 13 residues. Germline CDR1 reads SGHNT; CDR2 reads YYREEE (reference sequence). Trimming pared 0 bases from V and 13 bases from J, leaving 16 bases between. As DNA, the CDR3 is TGTGCCAGCAGCTTGGCGGGGGCTAGAAGGGCGTACTTC. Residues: CASSLAGARRAYF.

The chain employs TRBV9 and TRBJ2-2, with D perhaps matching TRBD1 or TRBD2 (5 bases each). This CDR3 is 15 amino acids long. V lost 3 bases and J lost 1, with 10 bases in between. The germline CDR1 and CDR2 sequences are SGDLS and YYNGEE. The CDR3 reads CASSGGEWNTGELFF. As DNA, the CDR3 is TGTGCCAGCAGCGGAGGGGAGTGGAACACCGGGGAGCTGTTTTTT.

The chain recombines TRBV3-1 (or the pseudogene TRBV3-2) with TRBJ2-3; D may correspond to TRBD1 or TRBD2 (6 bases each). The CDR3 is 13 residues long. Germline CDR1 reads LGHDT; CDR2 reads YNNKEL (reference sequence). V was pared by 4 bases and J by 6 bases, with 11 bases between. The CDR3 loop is CASSRVGGDTQYF. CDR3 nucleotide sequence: TGTGCCAGCAGCCGAGTAGGGGGGGATACGCAGTATTTT.

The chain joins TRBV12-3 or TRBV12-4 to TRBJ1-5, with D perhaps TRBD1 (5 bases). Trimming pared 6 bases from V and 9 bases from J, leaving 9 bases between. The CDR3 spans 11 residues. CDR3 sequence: CASSTGGPQHF. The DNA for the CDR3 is TGTGCCAGCAGCACGGGGGGGCCCCAGCATTTT.

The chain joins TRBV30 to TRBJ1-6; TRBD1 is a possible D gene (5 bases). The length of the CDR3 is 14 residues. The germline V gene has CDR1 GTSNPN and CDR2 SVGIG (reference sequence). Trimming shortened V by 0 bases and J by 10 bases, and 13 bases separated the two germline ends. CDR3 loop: CAWSVSRAGSPLHF. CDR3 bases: TGTGCCTGGAGTGTCTCCAGGGCGGGCTCACCCCTCCACTTT. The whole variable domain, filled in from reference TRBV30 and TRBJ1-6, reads SQTIHQWPATLVQPVGSPLSLECTVEGTSNPNLYWYRQAAGRGLQLLFYSVGIGQISSEVPQNLSASRPQDRQFILSSKKLLLSDSGFYLCAWSVSRAGSPLHFGNGTRLTVT.

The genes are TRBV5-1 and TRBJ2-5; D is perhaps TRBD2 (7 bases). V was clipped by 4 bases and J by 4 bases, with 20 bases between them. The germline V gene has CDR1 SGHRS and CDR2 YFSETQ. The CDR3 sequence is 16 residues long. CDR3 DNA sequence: TGCGCCAGCAGCCCGTTTAGGGGGGGCTTTGGAGAGACCCAGTACTTC. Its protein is CASSPFRGGFGETQYF.

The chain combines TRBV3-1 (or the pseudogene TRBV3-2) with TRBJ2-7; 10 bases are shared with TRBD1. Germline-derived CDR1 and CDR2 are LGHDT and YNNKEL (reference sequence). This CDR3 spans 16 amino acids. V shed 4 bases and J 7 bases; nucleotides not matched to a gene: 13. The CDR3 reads CASSPPGDRGRWEQYF. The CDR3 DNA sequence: TGTGCCAGCAGCCCCCCCGGAGACAGGGGGCGATGGGAGCAGTACTTC.

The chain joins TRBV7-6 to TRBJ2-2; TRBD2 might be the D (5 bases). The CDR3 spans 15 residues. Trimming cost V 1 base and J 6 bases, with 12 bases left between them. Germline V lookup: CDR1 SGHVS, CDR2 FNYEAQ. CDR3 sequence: CASSLVPLVSGELFF. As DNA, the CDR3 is TGTGCCAGCAGCTTAGTCCCACTAGTTTCCGGGGAGCTGTTTTTT.

The CDR3 protein is CASSPRTSGGNEQFF. The CDR3 bases are TGTGCCAGCAGCCCCCGGACTAGCGGGGGAAACGAGCAGTTCTTC. V gene TRBV7-7 combines with J gene TRBJ2-1, with TRBD2 matching 13 bases. CDR1 and CDR2 (germline): SSHAT, FNYEAQ (reference sequence). The CDR3 is 15 amino acids. Trimming cost V 5 bases and J 10 bases; bases outside gene matches: 8.

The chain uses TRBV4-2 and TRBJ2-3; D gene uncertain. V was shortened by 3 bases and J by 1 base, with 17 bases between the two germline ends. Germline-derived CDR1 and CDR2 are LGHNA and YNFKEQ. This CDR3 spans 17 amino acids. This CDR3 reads CASSHPAAGLGTDTQYF. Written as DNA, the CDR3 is TGTGCCAGCAGCCACCCCGCGGCCGGGCTAGGCACAGATACGCAGTATTTT.

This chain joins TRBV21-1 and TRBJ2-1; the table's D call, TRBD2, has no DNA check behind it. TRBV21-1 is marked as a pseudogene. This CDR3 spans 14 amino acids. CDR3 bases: TGTGCCAGCAGCGCCCGACTAGCTAGTGGTGAGCAGTTCTTC. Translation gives CASSARLASGEQFF.

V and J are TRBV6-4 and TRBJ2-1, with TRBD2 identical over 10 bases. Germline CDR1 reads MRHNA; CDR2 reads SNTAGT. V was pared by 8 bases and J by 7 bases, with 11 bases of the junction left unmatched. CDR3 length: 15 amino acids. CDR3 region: CASGFSGGAQNEQFF. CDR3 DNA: TGTGCCAGCGGATTCAGCGGGGGGGCGCAGAATGAGCAGTTCTTC.

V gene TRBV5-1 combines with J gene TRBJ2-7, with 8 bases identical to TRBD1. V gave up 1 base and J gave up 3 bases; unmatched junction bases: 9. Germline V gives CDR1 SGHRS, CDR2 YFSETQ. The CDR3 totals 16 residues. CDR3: CASSLQTDRAHYEQYF. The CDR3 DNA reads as TGCGCCAGCAGCTTGCAAACGGACAGGGCCCACTACGAGCAGTACTTC.

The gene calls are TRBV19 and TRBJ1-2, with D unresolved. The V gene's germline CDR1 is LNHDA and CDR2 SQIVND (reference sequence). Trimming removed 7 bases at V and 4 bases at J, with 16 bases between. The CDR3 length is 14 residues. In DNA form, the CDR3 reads TGTGCCAGTACTAATGAGGCCCTACTCTATGGCTACACCTTC. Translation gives CASTNEALLYGYTF.

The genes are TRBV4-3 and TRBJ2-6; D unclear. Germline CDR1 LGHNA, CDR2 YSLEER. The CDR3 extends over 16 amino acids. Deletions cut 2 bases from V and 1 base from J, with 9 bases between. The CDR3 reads CASSQTMQSGANVLTF. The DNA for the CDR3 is TGCGCCAGCAGCCAAACTATGCAATCTGGGGCCAACGTCCTGACTTTC.

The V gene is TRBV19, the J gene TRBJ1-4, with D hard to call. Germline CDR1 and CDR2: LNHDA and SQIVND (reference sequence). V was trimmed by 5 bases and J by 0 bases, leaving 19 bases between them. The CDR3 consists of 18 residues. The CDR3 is CASSPRPATIATNEKLFF. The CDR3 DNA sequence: TGTGCCAGTAGTCCCCGTCCAGCGACCATTGCAACTAATGAAAAACTGTTTTTT.

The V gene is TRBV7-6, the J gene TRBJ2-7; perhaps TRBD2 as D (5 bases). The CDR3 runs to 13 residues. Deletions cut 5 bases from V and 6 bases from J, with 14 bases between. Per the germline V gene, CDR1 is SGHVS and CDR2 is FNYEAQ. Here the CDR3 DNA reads TGTGCCAGCAGCCTCGCGAACGCGGGCGAGCAGTACTTC. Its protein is CASSLANAGEQYF. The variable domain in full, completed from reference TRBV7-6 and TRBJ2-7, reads GAGVSQSPRYKVTKRGQDVALRCDPISGHVSLYWYRQALGQGPEFLTYFNYEAQQDKSGLPNDRFSAERPEGSISTLTIQRTEQRDSAMYRCASSLANAGEQYFGPGTRLTVT.

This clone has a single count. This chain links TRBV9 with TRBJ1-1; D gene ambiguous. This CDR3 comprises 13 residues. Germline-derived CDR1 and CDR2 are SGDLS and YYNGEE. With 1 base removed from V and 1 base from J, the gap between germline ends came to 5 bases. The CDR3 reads CASSVQRNTEAFF. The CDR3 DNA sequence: TGTGCCAGCAGCGTACAGAGGAACACTGAAGCTTTCTTT.

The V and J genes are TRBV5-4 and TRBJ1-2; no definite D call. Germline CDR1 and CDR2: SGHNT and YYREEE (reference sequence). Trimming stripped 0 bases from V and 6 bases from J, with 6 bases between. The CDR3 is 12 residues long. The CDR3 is CASSLVAHGYTF. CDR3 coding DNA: TGTGCCAGCAGCTTGGTAGCGCATGGCTACACCTTC.

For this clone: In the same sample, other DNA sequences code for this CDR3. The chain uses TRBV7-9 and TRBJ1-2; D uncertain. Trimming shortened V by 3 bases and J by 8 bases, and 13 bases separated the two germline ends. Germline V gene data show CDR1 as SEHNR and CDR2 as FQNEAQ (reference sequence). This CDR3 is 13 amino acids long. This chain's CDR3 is CASSFGELGGYTF. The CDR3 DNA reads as TGTGCCAGCAGCTTCGGGGAATTGGGCGGCTACACCTTC.

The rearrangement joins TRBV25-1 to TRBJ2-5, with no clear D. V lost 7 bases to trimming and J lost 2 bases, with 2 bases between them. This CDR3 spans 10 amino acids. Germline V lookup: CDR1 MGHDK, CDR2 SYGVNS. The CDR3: CASTQETQYF. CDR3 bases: TGTGCCAGCACTCAAGAGACCCAGTACTTC.

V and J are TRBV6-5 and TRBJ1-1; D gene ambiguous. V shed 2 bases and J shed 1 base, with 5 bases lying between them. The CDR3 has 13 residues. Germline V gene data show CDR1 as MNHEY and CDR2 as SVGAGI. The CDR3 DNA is TGTGCCAGCAGTTACGATGGGAACACTGAAGCTTTCTTT. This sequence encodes CASSYDGNTEAFF.

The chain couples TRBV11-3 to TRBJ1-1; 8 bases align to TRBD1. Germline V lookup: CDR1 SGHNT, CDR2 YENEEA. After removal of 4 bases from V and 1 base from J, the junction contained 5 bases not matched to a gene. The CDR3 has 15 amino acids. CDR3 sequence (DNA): TGTGCCAGCAGCTCCGGGACAGGAAAGAACACTGAAGCTTTCTTT. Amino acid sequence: CASSSGTGKNTEAFF.